This T cell receptor beta chain comes out of a study of T cell responses to AZD1222 COVID-19 vaccine. General observations from the study: Without day 14 samples, only post-peak T cell repertoires were studied. Vaccination with two AZD1222 doses was followed by a rise in Spike-specific TCR breadth and depth. There were mostly white British donors and more females than males, and clonal diversity was possibly underestimated. Seropositive at baseline were only a handful of AZD1222 recipients.

Deletions cut 7 bases from V and 5 bases from J, with 8 bases between. There are 12 residues in the CDR3. In germline, CDR1 is LGHDT, CDR2 YNNKEL (reference sequence). Using immunoSEQ multiplex PCR, the repertoire was profiled, and TCRdb retains in-frame clones only, with some absent. The sample has 180,000 or so clones, roughly 94% seen once. Concerning this clone: Its cognate antigen is unknown.

The clonotype originates from an adult in good health. The gene calls are TRBV3-1 (or the pseudogene TRBV3-2) and TRBJ2-2; tentatively, D is TRBD1 (5 bases). The source was peripheral blood, collected on day 0 of AZD1222 vaccination. CDR3: CASTSGTGELFF. In DNA, the CDR3 is TGTGCCAGCACCTCAGGGACCGGGGAGCTGTTTTTT.